The clone carrying this T cell receptor (beta chain) showed up just a few times. The antigen remains unidentified. This sample is drawn from a study of response to subunit inactivated influenza vaccine. Broader study findings: Authors suggested few new T cells are recruited by each seasonal influenza vaccination.

One entry per CDR3 protein, called by TCRdb with MiXCR from the RT-PCR reads. The table includes some 180,000 distinct CDR3 sequences, about 9% detected once. CDR1 is MNHNS and CDR2 is SASEGT in the germline V gene. CDR3 length: 14 amino acids. Trimming cost V 6 bases and J 4 bases, with 15 bases left between them. The TCR originated in a man aged 45-65 years who received an inactivated influenza vaccine. The material sequenced was non-naive T cells sorted from PBMCs, taken on the day of vaccination. This chain uses TRBV6-1 with TRBJ1-2; D call uncertain. This CDR3 is CASSQNPRVYGYTF. The CDR3 DNA reads TGTGCCAGCAGCCAGAACCCTCGGGTCTATGGCTACACCTTC.